This TCR beta chain was captured in a study of blood T cell repertoires in COVID-19 (TCRdb year 2020). Background on the whole study: The collaborator samples originated in the United States, Italy and Spain and spanned the acute and convalescent phases of COVID-19. The material from the prospective study consisted of cDNA or gDNA derived from T cells, B-cell-depleted T cells, or PBMCs. Subjects who had been exposed to COVID-19, were actively infected with it, or had recovered from it provided the deeply sampled blood TCRbeta repertoires that made up the dataset. A freely available public database, intended as a resource for researchers studying the immune response to SARS-CoV-2, is where the repertoires were released. Samples were obtained from the ongoing ImmuneRACE study (first 160 participants) and from about 1,300 subjects provided by 6 global collaborators. Nearly every sample came with metadata listing a de-identified subject ID, COVID-19 status, age in years and sex. HLA class I and class II types, where available, came from metadata supplied by the sample provider rather than from assay-based typing. What the work shows at the level of the full study, not this receptor alone: Clinical and demographic metadata were provided uncurated, with the amount varying by source and participant.

With respect to this clone: It lacks a known antigen. No clone much larger than this one lies a single base away; base qualities are absent.

TCRbeta CDR3 regions were amplified from genomic DNA using the immunoSEQ Assay, a bias-controlled multiplex PCR. Concerning the study's data processing: The number of nucleated cells in each sample was estimated by amplification of reference gene primers within the assay. Sequence reads were collapsed and filtered to measure the absolute abundance of every unique TCRbeta CDR3 rearrangement. For each sample, productive Simpson clonality was calculated as the square root of Simpson's diversity index over productive rearrangements. Drawn from immuneACCESS, this table holds only the in-frame rearrangements with V and J called that TCRdb kept. Clones are partly lost; checked studies trace under half to an unresolved V gene and leave the rest unexplained. D and trimming were read from the DNA, whereas the V and J calls and clone size are those reported in that table. The table for this sample lists about 260,000 clones; 82% of them were counted only once. The ten top clones hold about 2% of the sample.

From cysteine to phenylalanine, the CDR3 is 15 amino acids long. The retained sequence is limited to the CDR3, 45 bases, with the frame set at the first base. The germline ends are 17 bases apart after V is trimmed by 5 bases and J by 9 bases. In the germline V gene, CDR1 corresponds to SGHVS and CDR2 to FQNEAQ. Each collaborating institution followed its own protocols to collect whole blood in K2EDTA tubes. For TCRbeta analysis, collaborator samples were shipped as frozen whole blood, as isolated PBMCs, or as DNA extracted from either sample type. This chain is built from TRBV7-8 and TRBJ1-6; a tentative D match to TRBD1 spans 5 bases. Sequenced: peripheral blood. This sequence originates from a woman older than 75 with acute or convalescent COVID-19. The DNA sequence follows: TGTGCCAGCAGCCTGCAGGGTGCGGTGTCTTCACCCCTCCACTTT. This encodes CASSLQGAVSSPLHF.